This entry lists 13 T cell receptor beta chains sequenced from one sample in a study of cytomegalovirus exposure and HLA in healthy donors. Both 60 Vbeta primers and 13 Jbeta primers went into the PCR. TCRdb's copy holds only in-frame clones and misses some; the assay was immunoSEQ multiplex PCR. The data contain about 180,000 clones, about four fifths of them seen just once; the ten biggest clones take up 1%. The source material was PBMCs. The source of these receptors is a woman aged 50 to 65 in good health and CMV-seropositive.

The V call is TRBV7-9, the J call TRBJ2-3; 9 bases match TRBD2. V shed 1 base and J 0 bases; nucleotides not matched to a gene: 2. This CDR3 comprises 16 residues. Germline assignment: CDR1 SEHNR and CDR2 FQNEAQ (reference sequence). CDR3: CASSLVLAGSTDTQYF. The CDR3 region has the DNA TGTGCCAGCAGCTTAGTCCTAGCGGGAAGCACAGATACGCAGTATTTT. The full variable domain, with the rest looked up from reference TRBV7-9 and TRBJ2-3, is DTGVSQNPRHKITKRGQNVTFRCDPISEHNRLYWYRQTLGQGPEFLTYFQNEAQLEKSRLLSDRFSAERPKGSFSTLEIQRTEQGDSAMYLCASSLVLAGSTDTQYFGPGTRLTVL.

The chain is built from TRBV19 and TRBJ2-1, with 9 bases lining up with TRBD2. The germline gives CDR1 LNHDA, CDR2 SQIVND (reference sequence). V shed 10 bases and J 4 bases; nucleotides not matched to a gene: 8. The CDR3 consists of 14 residues. CDR3 protein: CATRGRAGYNEQFF. The CDR3 region has the DNA TGTGCCACCCGCGGGAGGGCCGGGTACAATGAGCAGTTCTTC.

The rearrangement links TRBV27 to TRBJ2-2, with D maybe TRBD2 (5 bases). Between the trimmed V and J ends, which lost 6 bases and 5 bases, there was a span of 13 bases. CDR1 is MNHEY and CDR2 is SMNVEV in the germline V gene (reference sequence). This CDR3 contains 14 residues. The CDR3 nucleotides read TGTGCCAGCAGGGGCGGGTCCCAAACCGGGGAGCTGTTTTTT. Its protein is CASRGGSQTGELFF.

This chain links TRBV18 with TRBJ2-5; D ambiguous. Germline V gives CDR1 KGHSH, CDR2 LQKENI. V was trimmed by 0 bases and J by 3 bases, leaving 8 bases between them. The CDR3 extends over 14 amino acids. CDR3 sequence: CASSPPFRKETQYF. Here the CDR3 DNA reads TGTGCCAGCTCACCACCATTCAGGAAAGAGACCCAGTACTTC.

V gene TRBV28 combines with J gene TRBJ1-3; a possible D gene is TRBD1 (6 bases). CDR1 is MDHEN, CDR2 SYDVKM, per germline. This CDR3 has 15 amino acids. V was shortened by 6 bases and J by 8 bases, with 20 bases between the two germline ends. The CDR3 sequence: CASRYRVRTVDTIYF. CDR3 bases: TGTGCCAGCAGGTACAGGGTTAGGACGGTTGACACCATATATTTT. Full variable domain (outside the CDR3, taken from reference TRBV28 and TRBJ1-3): DVKVTQSSRYLVKRTGEKVFLECVQDMDHENMFWYRQDPGLGLRLIYFSYDVKMKEKGDIPEGYSVSREKKERFSLILESASTNQTSMYLCASRYRVRTVDTIYFGEGSWLTVV.

This sequence joins TRBV18 and TRBJ2-1; 11 bases are a match to TRBD2. The V and J ends lost 5 bases and 3 bases, in that order; junction bases with no gene match: 15. Looked up from germline, CDR1 is KGHSH and CDR2 is LQKENI. This CDR3 region has 19 residues. The CDR3 nucleotides read TGTGCCAGCTCATACATAATCTTAGGGACTAGCGGAAACTACAATGAGCAGTTCTTC. It translates to CASSYIILGTSGNYNEQFF.

V is TRBV9 and J is TRBJ1-3, with D unclear. Germline V lookup: CDR1 SGDLS, CDR2 YYNGEE. Trimming took 0 bases from V and 2 from J, leaving 12 bases between them. The CDR3 is 16 residues long. CDR3 bases: TGTGCCAGCAGCGTAGATCCGGAGAGGACTGGAAACACCATATATTTT. Translation: CASSVDPERTGNTIYF.

The chain employs TRBV9 and TRBJ2-7, with TRBD2 as a possible D gene (6 bases). The V and J ends lost 4 bases and 4 bases respectively, with 15 bases between them. The CDR3 loop spans 14 amino acids. CDR1 SGDLS and CDR2 YYNGEE come from the germline V gene. Written as DNA, the CDR3 is TGTGCCAGCAGCCGCGGGACGGAAGATTACGAGCAGTACTTC. Amino acids: CASSRGTEDYEQYF.

The chain's CDR3 is CASSLSRFGNSHRQYF. In DNA, the CDR3 is TGTGCCAGCAGTTTATCGAGATTCGGGAACTCCCATAGGCAGTACTTC. The V and J genes are TRBV27 and TRBJ2-7, with D possibly being TRBD2 (5 bases). There are 16 residues in the CDR3. V was shortened by 0 bases and J by 9 bases, with 21 bases between the two germline ends. Germline CDR1 and CDR2: MNHEY and SMNVEV (reference sequence).

This chain links TRBV7-2 with TRBJ1-2; D gene unclear. CDR3 size: 12 residues. Germline values: CDR1 SGHTA, CDR2 FQGNSA. V was clipped by 0 bases and J by 4 bases, with 3 bases between them. CDR3 in amino acids: CASSLAAYGYTF. The CDR3 bases are TGTGCCAGCAGCTTAGCGGCCTATGGCTACACCTTC.

This clone was detected a few times. The chain uses TRBV5-6 and TRBJ1-6; TRBD1 might be the D (5 bases). Trimming left V 0 bases short and J 10 bases short, with 11 bases between. CDR1 and CDR2 from the germline V gene are SGHDT and YYEEEE. CDR3 length: 14 residues. CDR3 sequence (DNA): TGTGCCAGCAGCTTGGTTCAGGGTGGATCACCCCTCCACTTT. Translated, it gives CASSLVQGGSPLHF.

This clone occurred a few times. The DNA for the CDR3 is TGTGCCAGCAGCTCAAGGGCTAGCGTCGAGCAGTACTTC. Translated, it gives CASSSRASVEQYF. The genes are TRBV5-8 and TRBJ2-7; a weak D match, TRBD2 (6 bases). The ends were cut back, 3 bases at V and 6 bases at J, with 13 bases in the middle. The CDR3 loop spans 13 amino acids. The germline V gene encodes CDR1 SGHTS and CDR2 YDEGEE.

J is TRBJ2-3 and V is TRBV5-1; D might be TRBD2 (6 bases). The CDR3 is 15 residues long. The V and J ends lost 4 bases and 0 bases respectively, with 12 bases between them. Germline V gene lookup returns CDR1 SGHRS and CDR2 YFSETQ. CDR3 in DNA: TGCGCCAGCAGCACGGGGGACCCTAGCACAGATACGCAGTATTTT. Residues: CASSTGDPSTDTQYF.